This paragraph covers one T cell receptor beta chain sequence. Authors' analysis steps: From reference gene primer amplification, estimates of nucleated cell counts were derived. Assay used: immunoSEQ multiplex PCR; TCRdb lists only in-frame clones, some missing. Clone size and V and J calls were adopted from that table, with D and trimming inferred from the DNA. The repertoire holds roughly 400,000 clones, with 88% as singletons. Those enrolled, adults aged roughly 18 to 90 years, came from some 25 US areas. Participants reported their clinical history, and cohort assignment relied on those reports. These data are taken from a study of blood T cell repertoires in COVID-19. V lost 5 bases and J lost 12; bases outside the gene matches: 11. The CDR3 runs to 15 residues. Germline V CDR1 and CDR2: KGHSH, LQKENI.

The chain recombines TRBV18 with TRBJ2-1, with 12 bases that match TRBD1. Sequenced material: PBMCs or T cells enriched from blood (not recorded which). This clonotype originated in a woman in her forties with acute COVID-19. Written as DNA, the CDR3 is TGTGCCAGCTCAACCGGGACAGGGGGCAGTTTCGGGCAGTTCTTC. This gives the protein CASSTGTGGSFGQFF.